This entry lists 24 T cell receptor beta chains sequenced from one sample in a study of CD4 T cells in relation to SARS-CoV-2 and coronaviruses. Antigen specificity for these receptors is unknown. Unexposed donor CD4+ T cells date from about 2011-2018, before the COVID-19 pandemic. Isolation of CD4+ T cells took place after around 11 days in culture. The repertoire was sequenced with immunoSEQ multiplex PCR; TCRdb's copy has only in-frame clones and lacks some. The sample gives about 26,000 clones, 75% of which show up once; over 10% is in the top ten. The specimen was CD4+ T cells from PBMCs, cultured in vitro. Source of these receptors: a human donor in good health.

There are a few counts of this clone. CDR3 coding DNA: TGTGCCAGCAGTTGGGGCGTCGAGCAGTACTTC. This encodes CASSWGVEQYF. The chain has TRBV27 and TRBJ2-7, with a tentative D call TRBD1 (5 bases). The CDR3 consists of 11 residues. Trimming left V 4 bases short and J 6 bases short, with 7 bases between. Germline CDR1 reads MNHEY; CDR2 reads SMNVEV (reference sequence).

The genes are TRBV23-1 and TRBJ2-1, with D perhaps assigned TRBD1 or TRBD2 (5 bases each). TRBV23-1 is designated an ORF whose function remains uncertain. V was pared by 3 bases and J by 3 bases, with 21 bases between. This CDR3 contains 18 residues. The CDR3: CASSQCGVAEGIYNEQFF. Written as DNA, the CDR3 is TGCGCCAGCAGTCAGTGTGGGGTTGCCGAGGGGATCTACAATGAGCAGTTCTTC.

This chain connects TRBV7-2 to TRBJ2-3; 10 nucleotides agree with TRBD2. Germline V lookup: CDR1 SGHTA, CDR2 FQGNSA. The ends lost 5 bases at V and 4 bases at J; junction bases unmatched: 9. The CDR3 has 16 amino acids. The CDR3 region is CASSVGQGLAPDTQYF. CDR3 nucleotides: TGTGCCAGCAGCGTAGGGCAGGGACTAGCGCCAGATACGCAGTATTTT. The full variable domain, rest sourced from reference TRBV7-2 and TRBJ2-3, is GAGVSQSPSNKVTEKGKDVELRCDPISGHTALYWYRQSLGQGLEFLIYFQGNSAPDKSGLPSDRFSAERTGGSVSTLTIQRTQQEDSAVYLCASSVGQGLAPDTQYFGPGTRLTVL.

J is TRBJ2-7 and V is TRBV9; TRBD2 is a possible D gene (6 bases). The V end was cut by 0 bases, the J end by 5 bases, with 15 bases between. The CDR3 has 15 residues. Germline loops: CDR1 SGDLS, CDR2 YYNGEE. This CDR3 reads CASSVGYGRSNEQYF. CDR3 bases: TGTGCCAGCAGCGTAGGGTACGGGAGAAGCAACGAGCAGTACTTC.

CDR3 sequence (DNA): TGCGCCAGCAGTAATCGCGGCACAGATACGCAGTATTTT. This gives the protein CASSNRGTDTQYF. The chain employs TRBV4-3 and TRBJ2-3; no reliable D call. Germline assignment: CDR1 LGHNA and CDR2 YSLEER. V was shortened by 6 bases and J by 1 base, with 8 bases between the two germline ends. The CDR3 contains 13 residues.

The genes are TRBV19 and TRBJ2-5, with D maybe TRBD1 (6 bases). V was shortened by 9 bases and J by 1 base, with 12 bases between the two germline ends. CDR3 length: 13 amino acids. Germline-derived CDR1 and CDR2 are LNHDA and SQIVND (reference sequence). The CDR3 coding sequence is TGTGCCAGCACGACAGGCGTCCAAGAGACCCAGTACTTC. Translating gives CASTTGVQETQYF.

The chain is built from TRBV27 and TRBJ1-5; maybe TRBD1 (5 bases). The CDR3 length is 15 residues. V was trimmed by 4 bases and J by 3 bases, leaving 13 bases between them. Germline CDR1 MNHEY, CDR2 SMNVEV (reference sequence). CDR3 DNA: TGTGCCAGCAGTTCCCAGGGTGGGTACAATCAGCCCCAGCATTTT. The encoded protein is CASSSQGGYNQPQHF.

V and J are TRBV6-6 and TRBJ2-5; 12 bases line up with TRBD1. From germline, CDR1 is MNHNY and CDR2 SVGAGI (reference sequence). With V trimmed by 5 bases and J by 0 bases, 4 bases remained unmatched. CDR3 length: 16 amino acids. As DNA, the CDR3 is TGTGCCAGCAGTACGGGACAGGGGGCCTACCAAGAGACCCAGTACTTC. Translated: CASSTGQGAYQETQYF.

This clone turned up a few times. This CDR3 is CASSMYGAGNQPQHF. Written as DNA, the CDR3 is TGTGCCAGTAGTATGTATGGGGCTGGCAATCAGCCCCAGCATTTT. The chain recombines TRBV19 with TRBJ1-5; maybe TRBD1 (5 bases). The CDR3 loop spans 15 amino acids. Germline V lookup: CDR1 LNHDA, CDR2 SQIVND (reference sequence). V lost 3 bases and J lost 2, with 11 bases in between.

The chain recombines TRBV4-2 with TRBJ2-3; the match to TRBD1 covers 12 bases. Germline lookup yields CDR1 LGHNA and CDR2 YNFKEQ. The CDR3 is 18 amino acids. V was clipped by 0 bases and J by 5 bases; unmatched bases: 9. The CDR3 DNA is TGTGCCAGCAGCCAAGATCCGGGACAGGGGGCTCGTAAAGATACGCAGTATTTT. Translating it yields CASSQDPGQGARKDTQYF.

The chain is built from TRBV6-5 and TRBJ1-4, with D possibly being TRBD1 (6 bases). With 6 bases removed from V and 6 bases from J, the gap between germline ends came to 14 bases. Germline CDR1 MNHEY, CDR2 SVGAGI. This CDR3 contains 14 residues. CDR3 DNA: TGTGCCAGCAGCAGAGAAAGGGGGGATGAAAAACTGTTTTTT. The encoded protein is CASSRERGDEKLFF.

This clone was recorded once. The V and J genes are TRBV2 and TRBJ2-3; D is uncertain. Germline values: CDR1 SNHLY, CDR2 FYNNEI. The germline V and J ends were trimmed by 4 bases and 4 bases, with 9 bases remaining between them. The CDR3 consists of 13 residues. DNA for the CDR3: TGTGCCAGCAGTGGAAGTCTCTCAGATACGCAGTATTTT. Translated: CASSGSLSDTQYF. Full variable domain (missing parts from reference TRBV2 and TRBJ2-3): EPEVTQTPSHQVTQMGQEVILRCVPISNHLYFYWYRQILGQKVEFLVSFYNNEISEKSEIFDDQFSVERPDGSNFTLKIRSTKLEDSAMYFCASSGSLSDTQYFGPGTRLTVL.

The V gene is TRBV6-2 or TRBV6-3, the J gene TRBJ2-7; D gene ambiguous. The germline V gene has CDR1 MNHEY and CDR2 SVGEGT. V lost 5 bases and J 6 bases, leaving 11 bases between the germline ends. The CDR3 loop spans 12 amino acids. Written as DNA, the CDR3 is TGTGCCAGCAGTCCCTGGGCAACCGAGCAGTACTTC. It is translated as CASSPWATEQYF.

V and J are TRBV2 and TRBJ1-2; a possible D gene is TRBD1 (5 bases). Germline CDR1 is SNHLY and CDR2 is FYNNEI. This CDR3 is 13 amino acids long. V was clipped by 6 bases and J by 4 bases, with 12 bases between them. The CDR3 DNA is TGTGCCAGCAGGAATTCAGGGTCCTATGGCTACACCTTC. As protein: CASRNSGSYGYTF.

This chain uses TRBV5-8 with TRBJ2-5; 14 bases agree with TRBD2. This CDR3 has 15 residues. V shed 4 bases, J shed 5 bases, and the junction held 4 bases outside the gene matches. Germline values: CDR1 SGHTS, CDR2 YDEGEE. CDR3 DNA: TGTGCCAGCAGCCTGGGACTAGCGGGAGTGGAGACCCAGTACTTC. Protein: CASSLGLAGVETQYF.

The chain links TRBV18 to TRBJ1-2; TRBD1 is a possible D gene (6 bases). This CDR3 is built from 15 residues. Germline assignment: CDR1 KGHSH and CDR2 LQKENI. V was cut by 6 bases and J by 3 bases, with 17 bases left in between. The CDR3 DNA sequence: TGTGCCAGCTCTCAAAGCGCACAGGGTCACTATGGCTACACCTTC. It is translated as CASSQSAQGHYGYTF.

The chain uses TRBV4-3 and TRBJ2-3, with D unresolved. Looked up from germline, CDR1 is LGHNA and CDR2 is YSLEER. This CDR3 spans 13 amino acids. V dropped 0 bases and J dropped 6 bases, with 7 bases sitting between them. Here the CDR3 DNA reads TGCGCCAGCAGCCAAGAATTAACGGATACGCAGTATTTT. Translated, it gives CASSQELTDTQYF.

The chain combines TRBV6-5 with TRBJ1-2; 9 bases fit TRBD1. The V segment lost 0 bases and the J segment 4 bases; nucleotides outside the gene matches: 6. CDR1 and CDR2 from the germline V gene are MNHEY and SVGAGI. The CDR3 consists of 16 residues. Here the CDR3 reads CASSYSGTGWIYGYTF. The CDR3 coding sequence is TGTGCCAGCAGTTACTCTGGGACAGGGTGGATCTATGGCTACACCTTC.

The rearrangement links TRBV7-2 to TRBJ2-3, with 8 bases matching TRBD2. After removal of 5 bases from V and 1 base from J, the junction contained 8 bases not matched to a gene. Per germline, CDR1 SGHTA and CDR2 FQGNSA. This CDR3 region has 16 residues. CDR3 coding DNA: TGTGCCAGCAGCCCACCGGGCGGGGGGCGCACAGATACGCAGTATTTT. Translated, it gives CASSPPGGGRTDTQYF.

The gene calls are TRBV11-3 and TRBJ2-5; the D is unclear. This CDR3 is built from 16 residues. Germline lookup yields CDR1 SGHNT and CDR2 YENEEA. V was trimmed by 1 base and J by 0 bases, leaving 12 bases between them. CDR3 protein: CASSLGGEAYQETQYF. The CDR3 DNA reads TGTGCCAGCAGCTTAGGTGGCGAGGCCTACCAAGAGACCCAGTACTTC.

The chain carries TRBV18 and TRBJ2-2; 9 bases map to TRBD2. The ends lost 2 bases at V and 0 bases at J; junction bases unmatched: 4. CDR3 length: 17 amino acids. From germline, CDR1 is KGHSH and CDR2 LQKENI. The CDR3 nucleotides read TGTGCCAGCTCACCAAGGCTAGCGGGGACGAACACCGGGGAGCTGTTTTTT. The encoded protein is CASSPRLAGTNTGELFF.

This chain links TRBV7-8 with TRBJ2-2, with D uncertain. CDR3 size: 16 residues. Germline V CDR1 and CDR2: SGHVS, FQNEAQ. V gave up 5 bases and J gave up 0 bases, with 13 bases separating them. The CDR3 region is CASSRGGSSNTGELFF. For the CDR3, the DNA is TGTGCCAGCAGCCGAGGTGGCAGTTCGAACACCGGGGAGCTGTTTTTT.

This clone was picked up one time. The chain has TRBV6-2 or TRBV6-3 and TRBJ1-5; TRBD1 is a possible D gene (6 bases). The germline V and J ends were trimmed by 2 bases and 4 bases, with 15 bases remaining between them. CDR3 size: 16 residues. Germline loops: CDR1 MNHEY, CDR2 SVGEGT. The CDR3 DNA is TGTGCCAGCAGTTACGGTCAGGGGAGGTTGAATCAGCCCCAGCATTTT. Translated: CASSYGQGRLNQPQHF.

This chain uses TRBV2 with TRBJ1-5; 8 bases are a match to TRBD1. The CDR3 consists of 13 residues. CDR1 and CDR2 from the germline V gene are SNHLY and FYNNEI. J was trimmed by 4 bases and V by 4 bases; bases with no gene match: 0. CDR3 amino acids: CASSGTGNQPQHF. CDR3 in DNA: TGTGCCAGCAGTGGGACAGGGAATCAGCCCCAGCATTTT.